This T cell receptor (beta chain) came from a study of T cell responses to AZD1222 COVID-19 vaccine (dated by TCRdb to 2020 to 2022). Regarding the study in general: AZD1222 recipients given second doses at about 4 weeks or at about 12 weeks were pooled, since spike-specific TCR depth and breadth were not found to differ between the two schedules. Enrollment into the trials was organized by age into subgroups of 18-55, 56-69 and 70-plus years, and those subgroups contained about 160, 30 and 59 TCR-sequenced participants, respectively. TCR sequencing was performed for 230 to 250 trial participants, of whom about 200 were given two doses of AZD1222 and about 25 were given two doses of MenACWY control vaccine. The study at large found these results: The 56-69-year group was small, and its depth increase did not reach significance, likely because of low power. Reportedly, close to half of the unique spike-specific TCRs recognized epitopes lying outside the regions that are mutated in the B.1.351 and B.1.1.7 variants. Conclusions about previously exposed vaccinees are limited, since just 5 to 7 AZD1222 recipients were seropositive for SARS-CoV-2 at baseline. Because no day 14 peak-response samples were available, the repertoires could be characterized only after the peak T cell response. A significant rise in spike-specific TCR breadth and depth was observed after two AZD1222 doses relative to day 0 and relative to MenACWY recipients. CD4 TCRs associated with the vaccine covered the entire spike protein, and the dominant responses were in regions 160-218 and 743-854. Participants were mostly white British and included more females than males, and it was suggested by the authors that clonal diversity may have been underestimated.

The CDR3 regions of human TCRbeta chains were analyzed by immunosequencing. Under the source paper's analysis protocol: Repertoire TCRs were matched against a reference library of SARS-CoV-2-specific TCRs generated with the MIRA antigen-specificity platform. Breadth meant the fraction of unique TCRs that were SARS-CoV-2-associated, whereas depth meant the fraction of total T cells that were SARS-CoV-2-associated. Each spike-specific TCR was assigned to its reactive spike region and to a CD4 or CD8 class using the MIRA data. Log10-transformed breadth and depth values were compared by one-way ANOVA with Sidak's multiple comparisons tests. Held by TCRdb, this immuneACCESS table contains in-frame sequences only and omits some clones. Under half of the omission traces to an unresolved V gene where checked; the cause of the rest is unknown. V and J calls and clone size are copied from that table; D and trimming were computed from the DNA. The sample yields some 100,000 clones; 90% were counted once. The top ten clonotypes cover approximately 1.2% of the sample.

This clone appeared a few times. Which antigen it targets is not known. No much larger clone is present one base from it, and per-base qualities are unavailable. Per the publication, the time point label means: baseline before first vaccination. Samples from vaccinated people were obtained from the UK trials COV001 and COV002, which included a single-blind randomized controlled phase 2/3 trial of AZD1222 (ChAdOx1 nCoV-19) in healthy adults. For TCRbeta chain sequencing, PBMC samples from trial participants were taken at day 0 and at day 28 after the second dose. Deletion took 5 bases off V and 13 bases off J, with a span of 18 bases between the germline ends. The germline V gene (reference sequence) gives CDR1 as MNHEY and CDR2 as SMNVEV. Reading from cysteine to phenylalanine, the CDR3 counts 14 amino acids. Only the CDR3 portion is preserved as DNA: 42 bases, with reading frame beginning at the first base.

The chain links TRBV27 with TRBJ1-6; TRBD1 could be the D gene, as 6 bases match. The source was peripheral blood, collected on day 0 of AZD1222 vaccination. The clonotype originates from an adult in good health. The sequenced DNA is TGTGCCAGCAGTCCCCCGGGGGGGGCAGGGCCCCTCCACTTT. The encoded protein is CASSPPGGAGPLHF.